The 9 T cell receptor beta chains reported below all come from one sample, sequenced in a study of response to subunit inactivated influenza vaccine. TCRdb reprocessed the RT-PCR reads via MiXCR and lists one record per CDR3 protein. The sample has around 580,000 distinct CDR3 sequences; roughly 15% are singletons. The material was PBMCs from blood, obtained roughly 12 days after vaccination. These receptors were collected from a man over 45 who received an inactivated influenza vaccine.

This clonotype was seen many times. The chain recombines TRBV28 with TRBJ2-5; D not resolved. Looked up from germline, CDR1 is MDHEN and CDR2 is SYDVKM. V shed 4 bases and J shed 4 bases, with 19 bases lying between them. The CDR3 contains 16 residues. The CDR3 region is CASSSSMFGSRETQYF. In nucleotides, the CDR3 is TGTGCCAGCAGTTCCTCTATGTTCGGCAGCAGAGAGACCCAGTACTTC.

This clonotype was seen more than once but under ten times. This rearrangement joins TRBV11-1 to TRBJ2-7; 9 bases are a match to TRBD1. Germline V gene sequence: CDR1 SGHAT, CDR2 FQDESV (reference sequence). The CDR3 is made up of 18 amino acids. Losses at the gene ends were 5 bases for V and 0 bases for J; bases not matched to a gene: 14. CDR3 sequence (DNA): TGTGCCAGCAGCCCACGTTTGTCCGGGACAGGGAGCTCCTACGAGCAGTACTTC. It yields the protein CASSPRLSGTGSSYEQYF.

This clonotype was detected once. The rearrangement uses TRBV7-2 and TRBJ2-2, with a possible D match to TRBD2 (5 bases). Trimming shortened V by 1 base and J by 1 base, and 10 bases separated the two germline ends. The germline CDR1 and CDR2 sequences are SGHTA and FQGNSA. This CDR3 comprises 16 residues. CDR3 DNA sequence: TGTGCCAGCAGCTTAGTTTACCGGGAGAACACCGGGGAGCTGTTTTTT. Amino acids: CASSLVYRENTGELFF. Full variable domain (missing parts from reference TRBV7-2 and TRBJ2-2): GAGVSQSPSNKVTEKGKDVELRCDPISGHTALYWYRQSLGQGLEFLIYFQGNSAPDKSGLPSDRFSAERTGGSVSTLTIQRTQQEDSAVYLCASSLVYRENTGELFFGEGSRLTVL.

The chain combines TRBV28 with TRBJ1-2; D is unclear. Germline V gives CDR1 MDHEN, CDR2 SYDVKM. Trimming took 5 bases from V and 1 from J, leaving 8 bases between them. This CDR3 has 13 residues. This chain's CDR3 is CASSNTHNYGYTF. The CDR3, as DNA: TGTGCCAGCAGTAACACACATAACTATGGCTACACCTTC.

This clonotype was counted many times. The rearrangement links TRBV20-1 to TRBJ2-7; either TRBD1 or TRBD2 may fit D (5 bases each). Germline V gene sequence: CDR1 DFQATT, CDR2 SNEGSKA (reference sequence). The V and J ends lost 3 bases and 9 bases respectively, with 21 bases between them. This CDR3 comprises 14 residues. In nucleotides, the CDR3 is TGCAGTGCTAGGCCGACGGGACCAGCGCTATGGCAGTACTTC. Translating it yields CSARPTGPALWQYF.

J is TRBJ1-1 and V is TRBV12-3 or TRBV12-4; 7 bases are shared with TRBD1. V was clipped by 6 bases and J by 6 bases; unmatched bases: 7. The CDR3 consists of 13 residues. The CDR3 coding sequence is TGTGCCAGCAGACTGGACAGGAAAGCTGAAGCTTTCTTT. Protein sequence: CASRLDRKAEAFF.

This chain joins TRBV2 and TRBJ1-5; D might be TRBD1 (6 bases). From germline, CDR1 is SNHLY and CDR2 FYNNEI. The germline V and J ends were trimmed by 4 bases and 1 base, with 11 bases remaining between them. The CDR3 length is 15 residues. The CDR3 DNA reads TGTGCCAGCAGTGTGTTGGGGACAAGCAATCAGCCCCAGCATTTT. Amino acids: CASSVLGTSNQPQHF.

The chain carries TRBV10-3 and TRBJ2-5; maybe TRBD2 (5 bases). In germline, CDR1 is ENHRY, CDR2 SYGVKD. The V end lost 0 bases, the J end lost 6 bases, and 8 bases lay between the germline ends. The CDR3 consists of 13 residues. The CDR3 sequence is CAISESGVQTQYF. CDR3 bases: TGTGCCATCAGTGAGTCGGGAGTCCAGACCCAGTACTTC.

The chain has TRBV7-9 and TRBJ2-7, with 7 bases that match TRBD2. The CDR3 sequence is 13 residues long. V lost 5 bases and J lost 3; bases outside the gene matches: 4. The germline V gene encodes CDR1 SEHNR and CDR2 FQNEAQ (reference sequence). This CDR3 is CASSLTSDYEQYF. The DNA of the CDR3 is TGTGCCAGCAGCCTAACTAGCGACTACGAGCAGTACTTC.